This T cell receptor (beta chain) originates from a study of blood T cell repertoires in COVID-19. About the research overall: Donors in the United States, Italy and Spain gave samples during acute or convalescent COVID-19. Nucleic acid was either cDNA or gDNA, and it came from T cells, B-cell-depleted T cells, or PBMCs.

This CDR3 contains 13 residues. Germline loops: CDR1 KGHSH, CDR2 LQKENI. V lost 2 bases and J 7 bases, leaving 12 bases between the germline ends. As originally analysed: Reference gene primer amplification in the assay estimated nucleated cell counts. Here immunoSEQ multiplex PCR was the method, and the copy in TCRdb shows in-frame clones only, minus some. V and J calls and clone size follow that table, whereas D and trimming were derived from the DNA. The table includes fewer than 200,000 clones, about 86% detected once. Each participant's cohort was designated according to participant-reported clinical history.

This receptor was obtained from a woman aged 45-60 years in a cohort exposed to, infected with or recovered from COVID-19 (not recorded which). Sequenced sample: PBMCs or T cells enriched from blood (not recorded which). The chain joins TRBV18 to TRBJ2-7, with D perhaps TRBD1 (6 bases). The CDR3 DNA reads TGTGCCAGCTCACCATCCAGGGGTGGGGAGCAGTACTTC. Translating gives CASSPSRGGEQYF.